The next 8 T cell receptor beta chains were all read from a single sample in a study of regulatory T cells in long-lasting Graves disease. In building TCR beta libraries, iRepertoire HTBI primers were used together with Arm-PCR of CDR3 regions. Each CDR3 protein is one row after TCRdb ran MiXCR on the multiplex PCR reads. The sample yields 500,000 to 800,000 distinct CDR3 sequences, 30% seen once. Time point denoted: persistent/refractory GD, antithyroid drugs over 5 years with positive TRAb. Following extraction of RNA from PBMCs, that RNA was used to make the TCR library. Source: peripheral blood mononuclear cells (PBMCs), taken when the disease was refractory, from a patient treated with antithyroid drugs. These receptors originate from a female donor with Graves disease.

This clonotype was observed a handful of times. CDR3 in amino acids: CASSSNPGTDYGYTF. Written as DNA, the CDR3 is TGCGCCAGCAGCTCCAACCCCGGGACAGACTATGGCTACACCTTC. The chain uses TRBV5-1 and TRBJ1-2; 7 nucleotides agree with TRBD1. The CDR3 has 15 residues. Per the germline V gene, CDR1 is SGHRS and CDR2 is YFSETQ. V dropped 3 bases and J dropped 3; count of bases not matched to a gene: 8.

This clonotype showed up just a few times. The chain links TRBV11-2 to TRBJ2-2; D might be TRBD1 or TRBD2, each matching 5 bases. Trimming took off 7 bases at V and 9 bases at J, with 24 bases between the two ends. CDR1 SGHAT and CDR2 FQNNGV come from the germline V gene. CDR3 length equals 16 residues. This CDR3 reads CASNPRVGPAGRELFF. Written as DNA, the CDR3 is TGTGCCAGCAACCCGCGCGTGGGACCAGCTGGTCGGGAGCTGTTTTTT.

The V call is TRBV6-2 or TRBV6-3, the J call TRBJ2-1; D not certain. The germline V and J ends were trimmed by 2 bases and 5 bases, with 10 bases remaining between them. CDR3 length: 14 residues. Per germline, CDR1 MNHEY and CDR2 SVGEGT. The CDR3 sequence is CASSYKQPDNEQFF. In DNA, the CDR3 is TGTGCCAGCAGTTACAAACAACCCGACAATGAGCAGTTCTTC.

The rearrangement uses TRBV18 and TRBJ1-5; D gene uncertain. Germline loops: CDR1 KGHSH, CDR2 LQKENI. This CDR3 comprises 14 residues. Trimming shortened V by 1 base and J by 5 bases, and 9 bases separated the two germline ends. The chain's CDR3 is CASSPQGFYQPQHF. The CDR3 coding sequence is TGTGCCAGCTCACCACAGGGTTTTTATCAGCCCCAGCATTTT.

V is TRBV18 and J is TRBJ2-2; D is possibly TRBD2 (5 bases). Germline values: CDR1 KGHSH, CDR2 LQKENI. V dropped 5 bases and J dropped 5 bases, with 18 bases sitting between them. The CDR3 has 16 amino acids. The CDR3 nucleotides are TGTGCCAGCTCAAGCAAGATGGGGAGAGGAACCGGGGAGCTGTTTTTT. This translates into CASSSKMGRGTGELFF.

The gene calls are TRBV7-9 and TRBJ1-3, with D possibly being TRBD1 (6 bases). The V end lost 6 bases, the J end lost 3 bases, and 18 bases lay between the germline ends. Germline CDR1 reads SEHNR; CDR2 reads FQNEAQ (reference sequence). The CDR3 runs 16 residues. The CDR3 coding sequence is TGTGCCAGCAGGACGGGGGGCAGGGGACTTGGAAACACCATATATTTT. Protein product: CASRTGGRGLGNTIYF.

The chain is built from TRBV3-1 and TRBJ1-2, with a possible D match to TRBD1 (6 bases). In germline, CDR1 is LGHDT, CDR2 YNNKEL (reference sequence). The V and J ends lost 1 base and 4 bases respectively, with 10 bases between them. The CDR3 runs 14 residues. CDR3 coding DNA: TGTGCCAGCAGCCAAGTAGGACAGCTCTATGGCTACACCTTC. It codes for CASSQVGQLYGYTF.

The J gene is TRBJ1-5, the V gene TRBV15; D is unresolved. Germline-derived CDR1 and CDR2 are LNHNV and YYDKDF (reference sequence). The length of the CDR3 is 14 residues. V dropped 0 bases and J dropped 6 bases, with 9 bases sitting between them. The CDR3 sequence is CATSRDRRIQPQHF. CDR3 DNA sequence: TGTGCCACCAGCAGAGATCGTCGTATTCAGCCCCAGCATTTT. The complete variable domain, with remaining parts taken from reference TRBV15 and TRBJ1-5, reads DAMVIQNPRYQVTQFGKPVTLSCSQTLNHNVMYWYQQKSSQAPKLLFHYYDKDFNNEADTPDNFQSRRPNTSFCFLDIRSPGLGDTAMYLCATSRDRRIQPQHFGDGTRLSIL.